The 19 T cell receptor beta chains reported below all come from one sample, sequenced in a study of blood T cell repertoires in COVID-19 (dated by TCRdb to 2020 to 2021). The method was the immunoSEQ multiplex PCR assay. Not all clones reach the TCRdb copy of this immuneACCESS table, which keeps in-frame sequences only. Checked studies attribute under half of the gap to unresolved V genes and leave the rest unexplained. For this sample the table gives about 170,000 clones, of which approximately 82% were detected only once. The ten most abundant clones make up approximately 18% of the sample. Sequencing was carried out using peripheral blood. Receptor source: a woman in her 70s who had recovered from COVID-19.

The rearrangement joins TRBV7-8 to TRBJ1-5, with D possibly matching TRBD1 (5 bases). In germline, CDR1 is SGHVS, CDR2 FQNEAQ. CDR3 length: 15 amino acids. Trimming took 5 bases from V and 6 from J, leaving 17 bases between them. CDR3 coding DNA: TGTGCCAGCAGCCCACTCGCAGGGCGGAGTCAGCCCCAGCATTTT. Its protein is CASSPLAGRSQPQHF. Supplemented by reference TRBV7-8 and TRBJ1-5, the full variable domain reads GAGVSQSPRYKVAKRGQDVALRCDPISGHVSLFWYQQALGQGPEFLTYFQNEAQLDKSGLPSDRFFAERPEGSVSTLKIQRTQQEDSAVYLCASSPLAGRSQPQHFGDGTRLSIL.

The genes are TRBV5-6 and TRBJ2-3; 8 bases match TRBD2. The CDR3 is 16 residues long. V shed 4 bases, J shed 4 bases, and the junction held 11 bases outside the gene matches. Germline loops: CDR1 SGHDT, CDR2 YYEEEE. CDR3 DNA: TGTGCCAGCAGCCCTGCTAGCGGGTGGGTCGCAGATACGCAGTATTTT. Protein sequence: CASSPASGWVADTQYF.

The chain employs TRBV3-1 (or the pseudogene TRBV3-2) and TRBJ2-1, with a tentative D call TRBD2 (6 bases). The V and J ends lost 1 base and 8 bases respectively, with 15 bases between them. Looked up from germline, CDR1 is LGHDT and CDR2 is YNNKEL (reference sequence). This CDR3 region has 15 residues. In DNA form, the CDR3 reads TGTGCCAGCAGCCAAGTCGGTGGGGGAGGAGATGAGCAGTTCTTC. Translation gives CASSQVGGGGDEQFF.

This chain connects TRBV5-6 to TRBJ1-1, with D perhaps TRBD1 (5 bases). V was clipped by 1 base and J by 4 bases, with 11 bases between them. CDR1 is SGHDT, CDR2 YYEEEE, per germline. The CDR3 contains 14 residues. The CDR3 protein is CASSLPLGGTEAFF. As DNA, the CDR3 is TGTGCCAGCAGCTTGCCCCTGGGGGGCACTGAAGCTTTCTTT.

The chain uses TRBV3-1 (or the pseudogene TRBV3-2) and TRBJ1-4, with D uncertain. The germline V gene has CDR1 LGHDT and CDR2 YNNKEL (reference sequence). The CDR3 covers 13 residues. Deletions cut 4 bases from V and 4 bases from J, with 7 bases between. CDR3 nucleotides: TGTGCCAGCAGCCCAGGTTATAATGAAAAACTGTTTTTT. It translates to CASSPGYNEKLFF.

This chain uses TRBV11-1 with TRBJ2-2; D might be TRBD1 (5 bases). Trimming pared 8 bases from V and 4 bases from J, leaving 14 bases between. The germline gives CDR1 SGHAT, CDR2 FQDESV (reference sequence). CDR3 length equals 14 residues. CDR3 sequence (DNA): TGTGCCAGCGCACCAAGGGGCCCCACCGGGGAGCTGTTTTTT. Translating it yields CASAPRGPTGELFF.

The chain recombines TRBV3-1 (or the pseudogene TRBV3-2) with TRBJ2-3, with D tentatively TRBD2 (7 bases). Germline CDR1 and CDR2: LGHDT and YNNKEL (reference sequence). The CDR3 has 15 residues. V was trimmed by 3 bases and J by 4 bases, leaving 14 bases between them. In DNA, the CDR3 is TGTGCCAGCAGCCACAAGGGGGGGGGCGCAGATACGCAGTATTTT. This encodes CASSHKGGGADTQYF.

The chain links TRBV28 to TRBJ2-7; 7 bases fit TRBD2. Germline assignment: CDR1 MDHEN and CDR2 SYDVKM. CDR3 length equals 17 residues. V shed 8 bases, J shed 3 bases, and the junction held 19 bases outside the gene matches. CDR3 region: CASSYPGGTNPLYEQYF. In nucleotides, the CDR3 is TGTGCCAGCTCATACCCCGGAGGGACTAACCCTCTCTACGAGCAGTACTTC.

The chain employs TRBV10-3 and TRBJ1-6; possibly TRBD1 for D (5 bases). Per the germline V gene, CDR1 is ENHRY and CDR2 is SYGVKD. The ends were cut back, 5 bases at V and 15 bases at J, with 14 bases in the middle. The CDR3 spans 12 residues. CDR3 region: CAISPGGTFLHF. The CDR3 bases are TGTGCCATCAGTCCCGGGGGAACTTTCCTCCACTTT.

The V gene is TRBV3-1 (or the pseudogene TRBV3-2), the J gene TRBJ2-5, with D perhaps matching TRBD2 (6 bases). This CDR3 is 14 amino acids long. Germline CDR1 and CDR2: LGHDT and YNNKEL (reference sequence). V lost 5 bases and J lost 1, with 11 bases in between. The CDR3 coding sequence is TGTGCCAGCAGCTGGGCGGGGATCCAAGAGACCCAGTACTTC. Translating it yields CASSWAGIQETQYF.

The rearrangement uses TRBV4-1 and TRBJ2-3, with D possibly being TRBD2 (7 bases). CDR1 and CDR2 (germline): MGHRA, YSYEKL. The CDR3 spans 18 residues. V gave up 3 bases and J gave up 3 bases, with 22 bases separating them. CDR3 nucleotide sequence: TGCGCCAGCAGCCAGGGGGCGGGAGTGTGGGTAGTTACAGATACGCAGTATTTT. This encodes CASSQGAGVWVVTDTQYF.

The CDR3 nucleotides read TGTGCCAGCAGGAGCGGGGGGGGAGCAGATACGCAGTATTTT. This sequence encodes CASRSGGGADTQYF. The rearrangement links TRBV7-2 to TRBJ2-3; 10 nucleotides line up with TRBD2. Germline V gene lookup returns CDR1 SGHTA and CDR2 FQGNSA. The CDR3 is 14 amino acids. V gave up 6 bases and J gave up 4 bases; unmatched junction bases: 4. Based on the CDR3 plus reference TRBV7-2 and TRBJ2-3, the full variable domain is GAGVSQSPSNKVTEKGKDVELRCDPISGHTALYWYRQSLGQGLEFLIYFQGNSAPDKSGLPSDRFSAERTGGSVSTLTIQRTQQEDSAVYLCASRSGGGADTQYFGPGTRLTVL.

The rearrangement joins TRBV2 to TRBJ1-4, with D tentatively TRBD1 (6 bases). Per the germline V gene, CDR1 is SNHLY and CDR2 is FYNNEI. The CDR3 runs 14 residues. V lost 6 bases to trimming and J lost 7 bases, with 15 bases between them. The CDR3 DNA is TGTGCCAGCAGCCCACAGGGAGAGGGTGAAAAACTGTTTTTT. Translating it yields CASSPQGEGEKLFF.

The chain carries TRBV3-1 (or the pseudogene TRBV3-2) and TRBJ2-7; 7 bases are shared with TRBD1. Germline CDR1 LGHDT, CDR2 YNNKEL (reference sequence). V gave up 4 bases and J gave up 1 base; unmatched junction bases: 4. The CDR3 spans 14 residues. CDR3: CASSRTQGSYEQYF. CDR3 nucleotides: TGTGCCAGCAGCCGAACACAGGGGTCCTACGAGCAGTACTTC.

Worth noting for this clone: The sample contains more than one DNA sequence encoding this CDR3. For the CDR3, the DNA is TGTGCCAGCAGTTTATCCGGGCAGCCCCAGCATTTT. This encodes CASSLSGQPQHF. The rearrangement uses TRBV28 and TRBJ1-5; D is undetermined. Germline assignment: CDR1 MDHEN and CDR2 SYDVKM. The CDR3 consists of 12 residues. The germline V and J ends were trimmed by 1 base and 7 bases, with 5 bases remaining between them.

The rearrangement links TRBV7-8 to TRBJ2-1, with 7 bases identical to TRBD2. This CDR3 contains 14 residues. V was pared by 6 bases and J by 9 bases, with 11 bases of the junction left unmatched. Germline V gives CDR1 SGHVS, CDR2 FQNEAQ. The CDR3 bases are TGTGCCAGCAGGATCGCCCCCAGCGGGGTTGAGCAGTTCTTC. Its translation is CASRIAPSGVEQFF. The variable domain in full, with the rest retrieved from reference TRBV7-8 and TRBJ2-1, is GAGVSQSPRYKVAKRGQDVALRCDPISGHVSLFWYQQALGQGPEFLTYFQNEAQLDKSGLPSDRFFAERPEGSVSTLKIQRTQQEDSAVYLCASRIAPSGVEQFFGPGTRLTVL.

DNA for the CDR3: TGCGCCAGCAGCTTGGAGGTCGCAGGCCTCTCTGAAGCTTTCTTT. Translated: CASSLEVAGLSEAFF. This chain uses TRBV5-1 with TRBJ1-1; D ambiguous. CDR3 length equals 15 residues. Trimming cost V 0 bases and J 6 bases, with 15 bases left between them. Germline loops: CDR1 SGHRS, CDR2 YFSETQ.

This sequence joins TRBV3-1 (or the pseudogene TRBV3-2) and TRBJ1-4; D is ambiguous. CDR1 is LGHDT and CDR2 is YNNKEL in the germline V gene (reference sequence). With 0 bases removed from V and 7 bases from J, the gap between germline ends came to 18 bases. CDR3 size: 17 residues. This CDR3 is CASSQDGSDPRGEKLFF. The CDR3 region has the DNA TGTGCCAGCAGCCAAGATGGTTCAGACCCCAGAGGTGAAAAACTGTTTTTT.

CDR3 coding DNA: TGTGCCAGCTCACCAGGGGCTAGCGGGACCCTCTACGAGCAGTACTTC. Amino acids: CASSPGASGTLYEQYF. V is TRBV18 and J is TRBJ2-7, with 9 bases that match TRBD2. The CDR3 spans 16 residues. CDR1 is KGHSH and CDR2 is LQKENI in the germline V gene. V lost 2 bases to trimming and J lost 3 bases; unmatched junction nucleotides: 8.